This entry features one TCR beta chain sequence. These data are taken from a study of control samples from healthy donors and cancer patients. Measured with immunoSEQ multiplex PCR; TCRdb has only the in-frame clones, and not every one. This sample carries over 80,000 clones, 85% of them seen once, and the ten largest clones take 15% to 20%. The specimen was blood. This sequence originates from a young man in good health.

CDR3 in amino acids: CASSVGPRGITDTQYF. The CDR3, as DNA: TGTGCCAGCAGCGTAGGGCCTCGAGGGATCACAGATACGCAGTATTTT. The chain has TRBV9 and TRBJ2-3; D possibly corresponds to TRBD2 (5 bases). Germline V gene data show CDR1 as SGDLS and CDR2 as YYNGEE. Deletions cut 0 bases from V and 2 bases from J, with 13 bases between. The CDR3 has 16 amino acids.